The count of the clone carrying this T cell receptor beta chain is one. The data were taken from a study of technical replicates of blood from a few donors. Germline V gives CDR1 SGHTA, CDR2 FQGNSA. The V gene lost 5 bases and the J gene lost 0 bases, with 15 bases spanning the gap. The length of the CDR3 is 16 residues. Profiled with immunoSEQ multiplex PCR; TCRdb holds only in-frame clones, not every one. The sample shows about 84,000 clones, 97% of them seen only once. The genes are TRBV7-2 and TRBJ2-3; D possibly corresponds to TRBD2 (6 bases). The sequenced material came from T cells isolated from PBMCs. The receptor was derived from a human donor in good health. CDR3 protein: CASSLGTGVSTDTQYF. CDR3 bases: TGTGCCAGCAGCCTAGGGACTGGGGTTAGCACAGATACGCAGTATTTT. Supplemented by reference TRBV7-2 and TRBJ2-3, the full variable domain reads GAGVSQSPSNKVTEKGKDVELRCDPISGHTALYWYRQSLGQGLEFLIYFQGNSAPDKSGLPSDRFSAERTGGSVSTLTIQRTQQEDSAVYLCASSLGTGVSTDTQYFGPGTRLTVL.